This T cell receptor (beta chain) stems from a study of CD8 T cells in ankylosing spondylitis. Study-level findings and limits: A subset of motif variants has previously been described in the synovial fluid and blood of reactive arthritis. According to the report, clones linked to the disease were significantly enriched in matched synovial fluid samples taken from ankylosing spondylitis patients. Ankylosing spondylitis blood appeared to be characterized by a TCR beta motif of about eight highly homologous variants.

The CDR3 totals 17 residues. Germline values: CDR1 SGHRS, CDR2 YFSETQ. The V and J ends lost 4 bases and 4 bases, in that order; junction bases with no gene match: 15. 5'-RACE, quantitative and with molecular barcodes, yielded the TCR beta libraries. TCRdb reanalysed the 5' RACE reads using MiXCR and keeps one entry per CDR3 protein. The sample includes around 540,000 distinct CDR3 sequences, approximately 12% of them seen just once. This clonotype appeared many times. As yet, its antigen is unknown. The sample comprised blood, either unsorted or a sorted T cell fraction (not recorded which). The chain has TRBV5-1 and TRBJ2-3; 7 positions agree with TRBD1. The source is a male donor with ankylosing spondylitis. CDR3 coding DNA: TGCGCCAGCAGCAAAATGGACAGGCCCGCTTTATCAGATACGCAGTATTTT. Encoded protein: CASSKMDRPALSDTQYF.